Below, one T cell receptor (beta chain) is given with its context. Its antigen is undetermined. The sample is drawn from a study of OX40 agonist ivuxolimab in advanced cancers. The overall study: At 0.01 to 10 mg/kg, ivuxolimab was administered intravenously to patients every 2 weeks.

CDR3 size: 15 residues. Per germline, CDR1 SGHRS and CDR2 YFSETQ. The V and J ends lost 0 bases and 2 bases respectively, with 12 bases between them. General study results and limits: There were, on average, more expanded clones in CD8+ T cells than in CD4+.

The data were produced by immunoSEQ multiplex PCR, yet TCRdb's version contains in-frame clones alone and is incomplete. The top ten hold about 6% of the sample, which has 75,000 to 100,000 clones, roughly 80% seen once. Sequences were derived from CD4+ or CD8+ T cells sorted from blood, sampled in a trial of the OX40 agonist ivuxolimab. The TCR originated in an adult with an advanced solid tumor such as melanoma, head and neck, liver or kidney cancer. The V and J genes are TRBV5-1 and TRBJ2-7; D might be TRBD2 (5 bases). The CDR3 region is CASSLGSVSTYEQYF. CDR3 DNA: TGCGCCAGCAGCTTGGGTAGCGTCAGTACCTACGAGCAGTACTTC.